This T cell receptor (beta chain) was documented in a study of Ad26.COV2.S vaccination and SARS-CoV-2 variants. As for the study in general: Sample donor was a member of the COV1001 Ad26.COV2.S trial arm. Recipients of Ad26.COV2.S got it intramuscularly, once or twice 56 days apart.

Clones were sequenced by immunoSEQ multiplex PCR, and TCRdb holds only the in-frame ones, with some missing. The sample includes more than 300,000 clones, over 80% of them seen just once. This clone showed up many times. Its target is unknown. Findings and caveats of the study: Similar non-spike TCR breadth was observed in recipients of vaccine and of placebo. Breadth, reportedly substantial, characterized the spike-specific CD8+ and CD4+ T cell responses after vaccination.

Regarding treatment: 19 received Ad26.COV2.S at low or high dose, single or two shots; about 5 received placebo; per-sample allocation not given. The samples were gathered on day 63 after the first injection of vaccine or placebo. In germline, CDR1 is SGHTA, CDR2 FQGNSA. The CDR3 is 15 amino acids. The V and J ends lost 5 bases and 8 bases respectively, with 19 bases between them. This sequence originates from a person aged 18-65 years who received the Ad26.COV2.S COVID-19 vaccine or a placebo. This chain joins TRBV7-2 and TRBJ2-1; D is unclear. Sequenced here: peripheral blood, sampled in a trial of Ad26.COV2.S vaccine versus placebo. For the CDR3, the DNA is TGTGCCAGCAGCATCAAAGGCGGCACGGGTTATGAGCAGTTCTTC. Protein sequence: CASSIKGGTGYEQFF.